This passage covers 14 T cell receptor beta chains from one sample sequenced in a study of blood T cell repertoires in COVID-19. The protocol was immunoSEQ multiplex PCR, while the TCRdb copy is restricted to in-frame clones and leaves out a portion. The repertoire holds just under 45,000 clones, with approximately 88% as singletons. The sequencing sample was made of peripheral blood. These receptors all stem from a woman aged 40 to 50 with acute or convalescent COVID-19.

The chain carries TRBV28 and TRBJ2-7, with D perhaps TRBD1 (6 bases). The length of the CDR3 is 14 residues. Looked up from germline, CDR1 is MDHEN and CDR2 is SYDVKM. The ends were cut back, 6 bases at V and 7 bases at J, with 19 bases in the middle. The CDR3 DNA is TGTGCCAGCAGCCAACTCACAGGGTACAAGGAGCAGTACTTC. Residues: CASSQLTGYKEQYF.

The rearrangement joins TRBV6-1 to TRBJ2-5; the match to TRBD2 covers 15 bases. Trimming cost V 4 bases and J 1 base; bases outside gene matches: 4. Germline lookup yields CDR1 MNHNS and CDR2 SASEGT. The CDR3 sequence is 17 residues long. In nucleotides, the CDR3 is TGTGCCAGCAGTGCCGGACTAGCGGGGGGGAGCCAAGAGACCCAGTACTTC. This gives the protein CASSAGLAGGSQETQYF.

V usage is TRBV7-9 and J usage is TRBJ2-5, with 10 bases matching TRBD1. V was pared by 1 base and J by 2 bases, with 4 bases of the junction left unmatched. The CDR3 loop spans 16 amino acids. Germline loops: CDR1 SEHNR, CDR2 FQNEAQ (reference sequence). CDR3 bases: TGTGCCAGCAGCTTAGGGGACAGGGGACAACAAGAGACCCAGTACTTC. As protein: CASSLGDRGQQETQYF. Filled out from reference TRBV7-9 and TRBJ2-5, the complete variable domain reads DTGVSQNPRHKITKRGQNVTFRCDPISEHNRLYWYRQTLGQGPEFLTYFQNEAQLEKSRLLSDRFSAERPKGSFSTLEIQRTEQGDSAMYLCASSLGDRGQQETQYFGPGTRLLVL.

There are a few counts of this clone. This chain connects TRBV5-4 to TRBJ1-2; maybe TRBD1 (5 bases). The CDR3 has 15 residues. CDR1 SGHNT and CDR2 YYREEE come from the germline V gene (reference sequence). Trimming removed 0 bases from V and 3 bases from J, with 12 bases in between. The CDR3 nucleotides are TGTGCCAGCAGCTTGGTTGCTGGGGCGGACTATGGCTACACCTTC. Its translation: CASSLVAGADYGYTF.

The chain recombines TRBV5-6 with TRBJ2-3, with D unclear. V gave up 3 bases and J gave up 2 bases, with 4 bases separating them. This CDR3 region has 12 residues. Germline CDR1 reads SGHDT; CDR2 reads YYEEEE. The CDR3 DNA reads TGTGCCAGCAGCTCCTACACAGATACGCAGTATTTT. Translating gives CASSSYTDTQYF.

For this clone: The junction departs from the called germline gene at one end, perhaps through a read error. This chain links TRBV6-2 or TRBV6-3 with TRBJ1-1; no clear D. This CDR3 is 12 amino acids long. CDR1 MNHEY and CDR2 SVGEGT come from the germline V gene. CDR3 coding DNA: TGTGCCACCAGTCGAGGAAACACTGAAGCTTTCTTT. Translating gives CATSRGNTEAFF.

This clone came up a few times. This chain links TRBV18 with TRBJ2-3, with D tentatively TRBD1 (6 bases). CDR1 and CDR2 (germline): KGHSH, LQKENI. Trimming took 3 bases from V and 0 from J, leaving 10 bases between them. The CDR3 runs 15 residues. The CDR3 region is CASSPSTGSTDTQYF. As DNA, the CDR3 is TGTGCCAGCTCACCGTCGACAGGAAGCACAGATACGCAGTATTTT.

The V gene is TRBV5-1, the J gene TRBJ1-3; D gene ambiguous. V was trimmed by 1 base and J by 0 bases, leaving 11 bases between them. The CDR3 totals 16 residues. Germline loops: CDR1 SGHRS, CDR2 YFSETQ. Here the CDR3 reads CASSLSGALSGNTIYF. The DNA for the CDR3 is TGCGCCAGCAGCTTGAGCGGTGCCCTCTCTGGAAACACCATATATTTT.

The V gene is TRBV18, the J gene TRBJ1-1, with unresolved D. Germline V gene lookup returns CDR1 KGHSH and CDR2 LQKENI. The length of the CDR3 is 13 residues. Trimming took off 3 bases at V and 8 bases at J, with 13 bases between the two ends. CDR3 amino acids: CASSPVGPREAFF. The CDR3 DNA reads as TGTGCCAGCTCACCTGTGGGCCCCAGGGAAGCTTTCTTT.

The V call is TRBV5-5, the J call TRBJ1-1; no clear D gene. V was cut by 6 bases and J by 1 base, with 13 bases left in between. This CDR3 region has 14 residues. Germline values: CDR1 SGHKS, CDR2 YYEKEE (reference sequence). For the CDR3, the DNA is TGTGCCAGCACTCTTCGTTCGGGGAACACTGAAGCTTTCTTT. This translates into CASTLRSGNTEAFF.

The V gene is TRBV2, the J gene TRBJ2-2; D might be TRBD1 (5 bases). Germline loops: CDR1 SNHLY, CDR2 FYNNEI. The V end lost 5 bases, the J end lost 6 bases, and 19 bases lay between the germline ends. The CDR3 is 16 amino acids. The CDR3 DNA follows: TGTGCCAGCAGTCTTTCGAGGACAACCAGAGCCGGGGAGCTGTTTTTT. This translates into CASSLSRTTRAGELFF.

This sequence joins TRBV5-1 and TRBJ2-6; 11 bases map to TRBD1. The CDR3 consists of 16 residues. Unmatched junction bases numbered 1, after V lost 3 bases and J lost 2 bases. The V gene's germline CDR1 is SGHRS and CDR2 YFSETQ. The CDR3 DNA follows: TGCGCCAGCAGCTGGACAGGGGGCACTGGGGCCAACGTCCTGACTTTC. The encoded protein is CASSWTGGTGANVLTF.

The chain employs TRBV10-3 and TRBJ2-7, with D perhaps TRBD1 (6 bases). Germline V CDR1 and CDR2: ENHRY, SYGVKD. V dropped 4 bases and J dropped 2 bases, with 9 bases sitting between them. The CDR3 is made up of 13 amino acids. The CDR3 DNA reads as TGTGCCATCAGTGGACAGGTAACCTACGAGCAGTACTTC. It encodes CAISGQVTYEQYF.

This clone was picked up one time. This CDR3 is CASSLADTQYF. CDR3 coding DNA: TGTGCCAGCAGTTTAGCGGATACGCAGTATTTT. The chain combines TRBV28 with TRBJ2-3; D gene uncertain. The CDR3 is 11 residues long. Between the trimmed V and J ends, which lost 2 bases and 6 bases, there was a span of 3 bases. The germline V gene encodes CDR1 MDHEN and CDR2 SYDVKM.